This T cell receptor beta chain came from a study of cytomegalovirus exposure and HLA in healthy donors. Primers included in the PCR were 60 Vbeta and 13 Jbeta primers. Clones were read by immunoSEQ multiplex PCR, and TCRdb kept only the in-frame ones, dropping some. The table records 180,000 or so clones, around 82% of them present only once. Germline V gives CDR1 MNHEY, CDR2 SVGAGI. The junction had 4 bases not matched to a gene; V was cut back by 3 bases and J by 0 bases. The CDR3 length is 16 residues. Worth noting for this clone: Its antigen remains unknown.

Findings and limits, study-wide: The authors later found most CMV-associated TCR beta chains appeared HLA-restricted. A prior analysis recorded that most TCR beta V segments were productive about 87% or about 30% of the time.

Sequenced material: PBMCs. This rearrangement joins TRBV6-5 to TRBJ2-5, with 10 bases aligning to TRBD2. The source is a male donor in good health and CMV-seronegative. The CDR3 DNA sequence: TGTGCCAGCAGTTATCTAGCGGGGGACAACCAAGAGACCCAGTACTTC. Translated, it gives CASSYLAGDNQETQYF.